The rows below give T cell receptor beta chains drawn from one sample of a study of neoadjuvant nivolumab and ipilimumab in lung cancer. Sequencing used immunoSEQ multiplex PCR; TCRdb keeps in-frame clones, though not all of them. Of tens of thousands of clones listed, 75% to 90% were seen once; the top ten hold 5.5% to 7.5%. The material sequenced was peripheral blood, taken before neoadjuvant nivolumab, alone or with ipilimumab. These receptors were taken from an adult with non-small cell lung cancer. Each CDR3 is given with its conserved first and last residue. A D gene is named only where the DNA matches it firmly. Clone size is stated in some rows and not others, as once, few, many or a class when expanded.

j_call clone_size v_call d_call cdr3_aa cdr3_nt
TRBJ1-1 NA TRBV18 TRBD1 CASSPGQSMNTEAFF TGTGCCAGCTCACCGGGACAGTCCATGAACACTGAAGCTTTCTTT
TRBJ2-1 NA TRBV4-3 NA CASSQDYSNEQFF TGCGCCAGCAGCCAAGATTACAGCAATGAGCAGTTCTTC
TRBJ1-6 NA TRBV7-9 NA CASSSGRGGSPLHF TGTGCCAGCAGCTCGGGGAGGGGAGGATCACCCCTCCACTTT
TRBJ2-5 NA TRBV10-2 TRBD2 CASSEPGLAGGQQETQYF TGCGCCAGCAGTGAGCCCGGACTAGCGGGGGGCCAACAAGAGACCCAGTACTTC
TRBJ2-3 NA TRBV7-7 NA CASSFAPTDTQYF TGTGCCAGCAGCTTCGCACCCACAGATACGCAGTATTTT
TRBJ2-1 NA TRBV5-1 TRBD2 CASSFGGGSSYNEQFF TGCGCCAGCAGCTTTGGCGGGGGTAGCTCCTACAATGAGCAGTTCTTC
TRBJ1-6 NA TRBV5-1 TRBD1 CASSLGTARNSPLHF TGCGCCAGCAGCCTCGGGACAGCCCGAAATTCACCCCTCCACTTT
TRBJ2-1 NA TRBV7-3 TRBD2 CASSSSGLHNEQFF TGTGCCAGCAGCTCTTCGGGACTACACAATGAGCAGTTCTTC
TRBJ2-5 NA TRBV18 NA CASSLYQGQETQYF TGTGCCAGCTCTCTTTACCAGGGGCAAGAGACCCAGTACTTC
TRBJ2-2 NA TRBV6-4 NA CASSASPGTGELFF TGTGCCAGCAGTGCGAGTCCAGGTACCGGGGAGCTGTTTTTT
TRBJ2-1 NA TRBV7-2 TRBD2 CASSLVLAGGQEQFF TGTGCCAGCAGCTTAGTCTTAGCGGGGGGGCAAGAGCAGTTCTTC
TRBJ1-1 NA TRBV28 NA CATELWQTREAFF TGTGCCACCGAACTATGGCAAACTCGTGAAGCTTTCTTT
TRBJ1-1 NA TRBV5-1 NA CASSLELNTEAFF TGCGCCAGCAGCTTGGAACTGAACACTGAAGCTTTCTTT
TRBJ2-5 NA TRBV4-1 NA CASSQDETLQETQYF TGCGCCAGCAGCCAAGATGAAACGCTCCAAGAGACCCAGTACTTC
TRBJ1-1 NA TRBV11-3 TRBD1 CASSSGTAGNTEAFF TGTGCCAGCAGCTCAGGGACAGCGGGGAACACTGAAGCTTTCTTT
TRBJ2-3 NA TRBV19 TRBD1 CASSSRQGSDTQYF TGTGCCAGTAGTAGCCGACAGGGTTCAGATACGCAGTATTTT
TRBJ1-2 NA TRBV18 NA CASSTTDYGYTF TGTGCCAGCTCAACGACAGACTATGGCTACACCTTC
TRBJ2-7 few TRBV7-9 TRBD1 CASSSGQGPDPYEQYF TGTGCCAGCAGCTCCGGACAGGGACCGGACCCCTACGAGCAGTACTTC
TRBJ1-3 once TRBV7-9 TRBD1 CASSLVGQAGAGNTIYF TGTGCCAGCAGCTTGGTCGGACAGGCTGGGGCTGGAAACACCATATATTTT
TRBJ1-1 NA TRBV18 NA CASSPDSNMNTEAFF TGTGCCAGCTCACCGGACAGTAACATGAACACTGAAGCTTTCTTT
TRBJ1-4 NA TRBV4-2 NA CASSQQGRIATNEKLFF TGTGCCAGCAGCCAACAGGGACGAATAGCAACTAATGAAAAACTGTTTTTT
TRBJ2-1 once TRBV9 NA CASSVGVVSYNEQFF TGTGCCAGCAGCGTAGGTGTAGTCTCCTACAATGAGCAGTTCTTC
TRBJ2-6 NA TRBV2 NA CASRTDLSGANVLTF TGTGCCAGCAGGACGGATCTTTCTGGGGCCAACGTCCTGACTTTC
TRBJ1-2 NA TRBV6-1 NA CASMVQLSNYGYTF TGTGCCAGCATGGTCCAGCTATCTAACTATGGCTACACCTTC
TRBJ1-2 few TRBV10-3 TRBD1 CATHRDRSNYGYTF TGTGCCACCCACCGGGACAGGTCTAACTATGGCTACACCTTC
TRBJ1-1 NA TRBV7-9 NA CASSLGVWTEAFF TGTGCCAGCAGCTTGGGCGTTTGGACTGAAGCTTTCTTT
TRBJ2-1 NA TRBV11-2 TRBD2 CASSAAGSSYNEQFF TGTGCCAGCAGCGCAGCGGGAAGCTCCTACAATGAGCAGTTCTTC
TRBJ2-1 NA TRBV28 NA CASSAPGEGNEQFF TGTGCCAGCAGTGCCCCGGGGGAAGGGAATGAGCAGTTCTTC
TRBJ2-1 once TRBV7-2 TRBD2 CASSYRPSGVTYNEQFF TGTGCCAGCAGTTACCGACCTAGCGGGGTTACCTACAATGAGCAGTTCTTC
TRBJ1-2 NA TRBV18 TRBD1 CASSPLPRGPNYGYTF TGTGCCAGCTCACCGTTGCCAAGGGGGCCTAACTATGGCTACACCTTC
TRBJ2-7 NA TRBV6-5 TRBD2 CASSYSRGRDEQYF TGTGCCAGCAGTTACTCCCGAGGGAGGGACGAGCAGTACTTC
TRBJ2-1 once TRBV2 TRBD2 CASSGIAGGYNEQFF TGTGCCAGCAGTGGCATAGCGGGGGGCTACAATGAGCAGTTCTTC
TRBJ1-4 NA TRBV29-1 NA CSVDGDTGGEKLFF TGCAGCGTTGATGGGGACACCGGTGGCGAAAAACTGTTTTTT
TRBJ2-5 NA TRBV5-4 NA CASSFGSETQYF TGTGCCAGCAGCTTCGGATCCGAGACCCAGTACTTC
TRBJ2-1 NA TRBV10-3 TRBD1 CATRTGEVYEQFF TGTGCCACCCGGACAGGGGAAGTATATGAGCAGTTCTTC
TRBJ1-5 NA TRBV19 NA CASTPGQVSQPQHF TGTGCCAGTACCCCAGGGCAGGTGAGTCAGCCCCAGCATTTT
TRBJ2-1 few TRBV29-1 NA CSVEDLGGSNEQFF TGCAGCGTTGAAGATCTTGGGGGAAGCAATGAGCAGTTCTTC
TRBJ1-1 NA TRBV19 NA CASSIESLAYTEAFF TGTGCCAGTAGTATAGAGTCCCTCGCTTACACTGAAGCTTTCTTT
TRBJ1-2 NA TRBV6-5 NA CASSYSTGPNYGYTF TGTGCCAGCAGTTACTCCACAGGGCCAAACTATGGCTACACCTTC
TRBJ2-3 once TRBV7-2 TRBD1 CASSLDRGTDTQYF TGTGCCAGCAGCTTAGACAGGGGGACAGATACGCAGTATTTT
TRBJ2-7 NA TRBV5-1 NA CASSLAGTDEQYF TGCGCCAGCAGCTTGGCCGGTACCGACGAGCAGTACTTC
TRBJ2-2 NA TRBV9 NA CASSAGPQDTGELFF TGTGCCAGCAGCGCGGGCCCTCAGGACACCGGGGAGCTGTTTTTT
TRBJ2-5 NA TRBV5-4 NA CASSLPSQETQYF TGTGCCAGCAGCTTACCTAGCCAAGAGACCCAGTACTTC
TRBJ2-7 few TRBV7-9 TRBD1 CASSFTGEGEQYF TGTGCCAGCAGCTTCACAGGGGAAGGGGAGCAGTACTTC
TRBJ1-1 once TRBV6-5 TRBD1 CASSYVTGETEAFF TGTGCCAGCAGTTACGTGACAGGGGAAACTGAAGCTTTCTTT
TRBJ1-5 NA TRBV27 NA CASSFNSYSNQPQHF TGTGCCAGCAGTTTCAACAGCTATAGCAATCAGCCCCAGCATTTT
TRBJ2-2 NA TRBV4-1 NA CASSQDPDTGELFF TGCGCCAGCAGCCAAGATCCTGACACCGGGGAGCTGTTTTTT
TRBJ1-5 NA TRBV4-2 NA CASSQDPGVEQPQHF TGTGCCAGCAGCCAAGATCCAGGGGTAGAACAGCCCCAGCATTTT
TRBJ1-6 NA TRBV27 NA CASSLSGSTGSSYNSPLHF TGTGCCAGCAGTTTATCGGGATCCACAGGGAGCTCCTATAATTCACCCCTCCACTTT
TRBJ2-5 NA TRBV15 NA CATSRDRRQETQYF TGTGCCACCAGCAGAGATAGGAGGCAAGAGACCCAGTACTTC
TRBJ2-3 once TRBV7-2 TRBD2 CASSPGLASDTQYF TGTGCCAGCAGCCCGGGACTAGCGTCAGATACGCAGTATTTT
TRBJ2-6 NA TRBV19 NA CASSAGNGANVLTF TGTGCCAGTAGTGCAGGGAATGGGGCCAACGTCCTGACTTTC
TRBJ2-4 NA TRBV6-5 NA CASRTLGNIQYF TGTGCCAGCAGAACACTGGGGAACATTCAGTACTTC